The sequence of this T cell receptor (beta chain) was determined in a study of control samples from healthy donors and cancer patients (dated by TCRdb to about 2020). Comment on this clone: No cognate antigen has been identified for it. Base qualities are missing; no much larger clone stands one base away.

Cut back by 4 bases and 6 bases, the V and J ends lie 12 bases apart. The germline V gene specifies SNHLY as CDR1 and FYNNEI as CDR2. From the cysteine up to the phenylalanine, the CDR3 has a length of 13 residues. The only DNA kept is the CDR3, 39 bases in frame from the first base. Library creation used the immunoSEQ multiplex PCR assay. Imported from immuneACCESS, the table was reduced by TCRdb to in-frame sequences with V and J called. These copies leave out some clones; in studies compared against another copy, an unresolved V gene accounts for under half, and the cause of the remainder is not known. The sample table shows some 71,000 clones, and 75% to 95% are seen once. 1% to 1.5% of the sample rests with the top ten.

Rearrangement joined TRBV2 to TRBJ1-1, with the D gene too uncertain to name. The sequence came from a woman between 50 and 59 years old with colorectal cancer. The sequencing sample was made of PBMCs. For the CDR3, the sequence is CASSVPRGAEAFF. The DNA is TGTGCCAGCAGTGTACCCCGAGGCGCTGAAGCTTTCTTT.